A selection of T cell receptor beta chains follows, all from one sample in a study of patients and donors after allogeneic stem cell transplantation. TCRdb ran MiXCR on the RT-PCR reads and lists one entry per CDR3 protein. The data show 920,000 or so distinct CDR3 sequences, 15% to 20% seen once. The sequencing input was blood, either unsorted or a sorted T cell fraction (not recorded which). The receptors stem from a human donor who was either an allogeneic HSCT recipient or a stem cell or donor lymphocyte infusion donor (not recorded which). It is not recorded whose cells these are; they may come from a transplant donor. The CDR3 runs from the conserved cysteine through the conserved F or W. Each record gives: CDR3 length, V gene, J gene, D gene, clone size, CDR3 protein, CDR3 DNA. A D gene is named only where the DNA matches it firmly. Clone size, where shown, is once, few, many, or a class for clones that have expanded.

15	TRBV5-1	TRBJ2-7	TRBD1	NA	CASSPLTGVDIEQYF	TGCGCCAGCAGCCCACTGACAGGGGTCGACATCGAGCAGTACTTC
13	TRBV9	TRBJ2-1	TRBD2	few	CASSQASGDEQFF	TGTGCCAGCAGCCAAGCTAGCGGCGATGAGCAGTTCTTC
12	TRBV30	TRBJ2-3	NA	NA	CAWQGDTDTQYF	TGTGCCTGGCAGGGCGACACAGATACGCAGTATTTT
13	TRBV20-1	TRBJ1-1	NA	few	CSAREGLRTEAFF	TGCAGTGCTAGAGAGGGGTTGAGAACTGAAGCTTTCTTT
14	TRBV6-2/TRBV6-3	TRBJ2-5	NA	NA	CASSYHRNEETQYF	TGTGCCAGCAGTTATCACAGGAATGAAGAGACCCAGTACTTC
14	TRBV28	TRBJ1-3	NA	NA	CASTPHKHGNTIYF	TGTGCCAGCACACCCCACAAGCATGGAAACACCATATATTTT
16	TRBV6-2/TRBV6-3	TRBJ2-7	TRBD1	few	CASSYLPGTGSYEQYF	TGTGCCAGCAGTTACTTACCTGGGACAGGGTCCTACGAGCAGTACTTC
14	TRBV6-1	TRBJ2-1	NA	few	CASSSLGLTYEQFF	TGTGCCAGCAGCTCCCTAGGGCTGACGTATGAGCAGTTCTTC
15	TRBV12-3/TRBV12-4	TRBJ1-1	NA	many	CASSLGEGGRTEAFF	TGTGCCAGCAGTTTGGGTGAGGGGGGAAGGACTGAAGCTTTCTTT
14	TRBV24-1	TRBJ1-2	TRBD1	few	CATSDLGTGSGYTF	TGTGCCACCAGTGACCTCGGGACAGGGAGTGGCTACACCTTC
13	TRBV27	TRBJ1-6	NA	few	CASSVKAPRLLHF	TGTGCCAGCAGTGTAAAGGCCCCACGGCTCCTCCACTTT
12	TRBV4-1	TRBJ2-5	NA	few	CASSHQGGTQYF	TGCGCCAGCAGCCACCAAGGGGGGACCCAGTACTTC
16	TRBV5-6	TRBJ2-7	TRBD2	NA	CASSLEKGLVAFEQYF	TGTGCCAGCAGCTTGGAAAAAGGACTAGTAGCTTTCGAGCAGTACTTC
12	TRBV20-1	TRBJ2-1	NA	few	CSAPPTGNEQFF	TGCAGTGCTCCCCCAACAGGGAATGAGCAGTTCTTC
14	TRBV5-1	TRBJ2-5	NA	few	CASSLAVSRETQYF	TGCGCCAGCAGCTTGGCCGTTAGCCGGGAGACCCAGTACTTC
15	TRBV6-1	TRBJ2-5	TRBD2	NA	CASHRGGRAQQTQYF	TGTGCCAGCCACCGGGGGGGTAGGGCGCAACAGACCCAGTACTTC
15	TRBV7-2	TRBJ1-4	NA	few	CASSLASLGNEKLFF	TGTGCCAGCAGCTTAGCCAGCTTGGGGAATGAAAAACTGTTTTTT
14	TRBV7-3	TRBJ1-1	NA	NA	CASSRKGENTEAFF	TGTGCCAGCAGCCGGAAGGGGGAGAACACTGAAGCTTTCTTT
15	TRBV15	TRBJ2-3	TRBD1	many	CATASRGQGADTQYF	TGTGCCACCGCGAGCAGGGGACAGGGGGCAGATACGCAGTATTTT
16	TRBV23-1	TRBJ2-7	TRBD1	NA	CASSQPVGTATYEQYF	TGCGCCAGCAGTCAACCTGTCGGGACAGCTACCTACGAGCAGTACTTC
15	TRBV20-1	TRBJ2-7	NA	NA	CSARDLLGPAHEQYF	TGCAGTGCTAGAGATCTGCTGGGCCCAGCCCACGAGCAGTACTTC
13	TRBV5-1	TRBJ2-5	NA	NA	CASSHRAQETQYF	TGCGCCAGCAGCCATCGAGCCCAAGAGACCCAGTACTTC
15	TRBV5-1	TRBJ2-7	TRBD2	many	CASSSRLAGAYEQYF	TGTGCCAGCAGCTCGCGACTAGCGGGAGCCTACGAGCAGTACTTC
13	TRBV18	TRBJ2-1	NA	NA	CASSPPSIDEQFF	TGTGCCAGCTCACCACCTAGTATCGATGAGCAGTTCTTC
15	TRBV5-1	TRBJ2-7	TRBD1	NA	CASRGGTGISYEQYF	TGCGCCAGCAGGGGTGGGACAGGGATTTCGTACGAGCAGTACTTC
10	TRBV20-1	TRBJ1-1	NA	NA	CSAMGAEAFF	TGCAGTGCAATGGGCGCTGAAGCTTTCTTT
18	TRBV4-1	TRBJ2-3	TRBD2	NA	CASSHPGLAGNSRGTQYF	TGCGCCAGCAGCCACCCCGGACTAGCGGGAAACTCGCGGGGTACGCAGTATTTT
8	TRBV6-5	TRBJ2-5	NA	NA	CASLTQYF	TGTGCCAGCCTTACCCAGTACTTC